This T cell receptor (beta chain) derives from a study of T cells in Graves' hyperthyroidism and ophthalmopathy. This clonotype was counted many times. Germline CDR1 and CDR2: MDHEN and SYDVKM. The CDR3 contains 15 residues. V was shortened by 5 bases and J by 0 bases, with 11 bases between the two germline ends. TCR beta CDR3 regions were amplified from RNA transcripts. RT-PCR in the first round (using the HTBI primer set) targeted the TCR CDR3. One entry per CDR3 protein results from TCRdb running MiXCR on the multiplex PCR reads. The table includes fewer than 400,000 distinct CDR3 sequences, approximately 15% detected once.

The clonotype was recovered from a woman aged 18 to 35 with Graves' hyperthyroidism that later progressed to Graves' ophthalmopathy. The rearrangement joins TRBV28 to TRBJ2-1; tentative D call: TRBD1 (6 bases). What was sequenced was blood. CDR3: CASSGGSYSYNEQFF. CDR3 bases: TGTGCCAGCAGTGGGGGCAGTTACTCCTACAATGAGCAGTTCTTC.